These 3 T cell receptor beta chains came from one sample sequenced in a study of T-cell memory formation after mild COVID-19. One entry per CDR3 protein results from TCRdb running MiXCR on the 5' RACE reads. The sample carries some 130,000 distinct CDR3 sequences, roughly 15% recorded once. Specimen: PBMCs or a T cell subset sorted from them (not recorded which). The receptor source for this set is an adult woman who had mild COVID-19 (a few samples of this study predate the infection). Cell type and time point are not known.

The J gene is TRBJ2-7, the V gene TRBV5-1; 8 nucleotides align to TRBD1. Germline CDR1 and CDR2: SGHRS and YFSETQ. The CDR3 is made up of 12 amino acids. Trimming removed 4 bases from V and 6 bases from J; junction bases left unmatched: 3. CDR3 region: CASSDRGGEQYF. CDR3 nucleotide sequence: TGCGCCAGCAGCGACAGGGGAGGCGAGCAGTACTTC.

The chain couples TRBV27 to TRBJ1-1; D is ambiguous. The CDR3 is 13 amino acids. Germline V gene sequence: CDR1 MNHEY, CDR2 SMNVEV (reference sequence). Trimming left V 1 base short and J 1 base short, with 4 bases between. Here the CDR3 DNA reads TGTGCCAGCAGTTTATTAGGGAACACTGAAGCTTTCTTT. As protein: CASSLLGNTEAFF.

In its sample, this clonotype was seen a few times. The J gene is TRBJ2-7, the V gene TRBV7-8; perhaps TRBD2 as D (5 bases). Germline V gene sequence: CDR1 SGHVS, CDR2 FQNEAQ. The CDR3 length is 15 residues. The V gene lost 1 base and the J gene lost 0 bases, with 10 bases spanning the gap. The CDR3 spells CASSLGGLSSYEQYF. CDR3 DNA sequence: TGTGCCAGCAGCTTAGGCGGGCTGAGCTCCTACGAGCAGTACTTC.